The entry below describes one T cell receptor beta chain. The antigen remains unidentified. The read ends 3 residues shy of where the CDR3 ends; the end is completed using the germline J gene. TCRdb's copy holds only in-frame clones and misses some; the assay was immunoSEQ multiplex PCR. In total the sample includes about 28,000 clones, none of them seen once. The V segment lost 4 bases and the J segment 5 bases; nucleotides outside the gene matches: 6. CDR1 is SGHRS, CDR2 YFSETQ, per germline. The CDR3 runs to 15 residues. The data derive from a study of T cell clonality in common variable immunodeficiency. Overall study results and limits: Fewer TCRbeta clones were shared among CVID subjects than controls. In common variable immunodeficiency, TCR beta chains reportedly carried fewer deletions and N-nucleotide insertions.

Sample: peripheral blood mononuclear cells. The chain joins TRBV5-1 to TRBJ2-1; 10 nucleotides match TRBD2. This TCR was recovered from a human donor with common variable immunodeficiency. The CDR3 sequence: CASSPLAGVNNEQFF. The CDR3 DNA, read in part, is TGCGCCAGCAGCCCCCTAGCGGGGGTTAACAATGAG.